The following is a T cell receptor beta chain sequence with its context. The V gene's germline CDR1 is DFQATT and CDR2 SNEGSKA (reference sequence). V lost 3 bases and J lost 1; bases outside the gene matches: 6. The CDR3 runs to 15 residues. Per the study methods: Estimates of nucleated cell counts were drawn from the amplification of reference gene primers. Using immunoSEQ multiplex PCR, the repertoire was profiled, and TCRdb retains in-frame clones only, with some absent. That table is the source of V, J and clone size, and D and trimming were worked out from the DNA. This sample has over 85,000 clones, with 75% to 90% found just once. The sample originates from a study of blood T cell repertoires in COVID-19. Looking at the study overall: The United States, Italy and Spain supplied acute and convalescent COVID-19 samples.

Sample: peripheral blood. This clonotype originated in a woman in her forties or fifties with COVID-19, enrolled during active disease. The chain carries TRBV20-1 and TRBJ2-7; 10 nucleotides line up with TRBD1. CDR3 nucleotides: TGCAGTGCTAGTTTGGGACAGGGGAAATCCTACGAGCAGTACTTC. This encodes CSASLGQGKSYEQYF.